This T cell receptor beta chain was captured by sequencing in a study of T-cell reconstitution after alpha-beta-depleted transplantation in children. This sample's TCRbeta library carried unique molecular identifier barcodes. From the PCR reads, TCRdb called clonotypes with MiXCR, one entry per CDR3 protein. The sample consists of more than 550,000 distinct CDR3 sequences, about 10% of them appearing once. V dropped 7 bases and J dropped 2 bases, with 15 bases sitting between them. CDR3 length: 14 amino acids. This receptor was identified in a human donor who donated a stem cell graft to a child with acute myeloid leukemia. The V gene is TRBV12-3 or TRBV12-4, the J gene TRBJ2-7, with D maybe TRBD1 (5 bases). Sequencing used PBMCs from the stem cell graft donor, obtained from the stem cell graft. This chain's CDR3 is CASKLGQNPYEQYF. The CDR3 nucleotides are TGTGCCAGCAAATTGGGGCAGAACCCCTACGAGCAGTACTTC.